This T cell receptor (beta chain) was profiled in a study of graft-versus-host responses after intestinal transplantation. Study-wide context: Anti-thymocyte globulin induction was given to all recipients, followed by tacrolimus and steroids for around three years.

Study-wide results and limits: There were GvH clones found in recipient marrow, and some of them appeared first in ileum or blood. Early post-transplant declines in HvG were associated with peak levels of circulating GvH clones.

The ends were cut back, 7 bases at V and 4 bases at J, with 16 bases in the middle. This CDR3 region has 15 residues. Germline lookup yields CDR1 LNHNV and CDR2 YYDKDF (reference sequence). The data were produced by immunoSEQ multiplex PCR, yet TCRdb's version contains in-frame clones alone and is incomplete. The sample carries tens of thousands of clones, approximately 94% recorded once. On this clone: Its antigen is unidentified.

Sequenced here: unstimulated CD8+ T cells sorted from spleen or lymph node cells, sampled before intestinal transplant. The source of this sequence is a human donor who received an intestinal transplant. The chain couples TRBV15 to TRBJ2-2; D uncertain. The CDR3 region is CATIYEVVLTGELFF. DNA of the CDR3: TGTGCCACCATCTACGAAGTCGTCCTCACCGGGGAGCTGTTTTTT.